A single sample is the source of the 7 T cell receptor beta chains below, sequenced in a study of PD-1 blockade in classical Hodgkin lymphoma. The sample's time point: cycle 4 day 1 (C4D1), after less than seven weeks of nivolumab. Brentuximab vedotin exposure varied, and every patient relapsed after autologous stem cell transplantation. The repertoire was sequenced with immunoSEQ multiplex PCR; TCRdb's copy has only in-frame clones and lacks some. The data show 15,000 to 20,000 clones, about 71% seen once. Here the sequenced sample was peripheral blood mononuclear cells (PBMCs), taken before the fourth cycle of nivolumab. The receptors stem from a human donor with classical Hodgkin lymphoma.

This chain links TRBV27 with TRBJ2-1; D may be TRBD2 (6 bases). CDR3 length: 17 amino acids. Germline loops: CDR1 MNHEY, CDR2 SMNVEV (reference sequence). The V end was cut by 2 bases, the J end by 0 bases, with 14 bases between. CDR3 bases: TGTGCCAGCAGTTTAGCGGGGACGCGGAGCTCCTACAATGAGCAGTTCTTC. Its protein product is CASSLAGTRSSYNEQFF.

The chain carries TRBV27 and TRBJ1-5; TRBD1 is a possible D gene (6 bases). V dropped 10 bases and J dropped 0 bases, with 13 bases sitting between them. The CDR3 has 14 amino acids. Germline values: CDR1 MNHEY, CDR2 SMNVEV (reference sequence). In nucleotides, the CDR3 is TGTGCCATCTCGACAGGCCTTAGCAATCAGCCCCAGCATTTT. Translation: CAISTGLSNQPQHF.

CDR3 loop: CASISYTSNTGELFF. CDR3 sequence (DNA): TGTGCCAGCATTTCCTATACATCGAACACCGGGGAGCTGTTTTTT. V usage is TRBV28 and J usage is TRBJ2-2; D is unclear. V was cut by 7 bases and J by 0 bases, with 12 bases left in between. The CDR3 has 15 amino acids. Germline values: CDR1 MDHEN, CDR2 SYDVKM.

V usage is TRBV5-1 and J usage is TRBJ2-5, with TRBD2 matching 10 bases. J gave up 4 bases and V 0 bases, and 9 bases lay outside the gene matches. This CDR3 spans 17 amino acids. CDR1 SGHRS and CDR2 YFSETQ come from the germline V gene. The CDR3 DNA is TGCGCCAGCAGCTTGGTGTCTAGCGGGAGCGGGCGAGAGACCCAGTACTTC. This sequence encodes CASSLVSSGSGRETQYF.

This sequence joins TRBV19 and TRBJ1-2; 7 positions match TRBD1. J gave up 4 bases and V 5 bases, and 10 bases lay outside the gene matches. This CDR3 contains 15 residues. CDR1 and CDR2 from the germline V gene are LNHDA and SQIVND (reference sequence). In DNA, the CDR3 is TGTGCCAGTAGTCCCCAAGGGGGCGCGGGCTATGGCTACACCTTC. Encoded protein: CASSPQGGAGYGYTF.

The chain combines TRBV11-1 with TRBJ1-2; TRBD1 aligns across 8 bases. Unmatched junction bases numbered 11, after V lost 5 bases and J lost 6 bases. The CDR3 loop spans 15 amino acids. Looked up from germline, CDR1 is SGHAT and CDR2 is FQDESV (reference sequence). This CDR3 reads CASSPPGRGLDGYTF. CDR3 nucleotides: TGTGCCAGCAGCCCACCCGGCAGGGGGCTGGATGGCTACACCTTC.

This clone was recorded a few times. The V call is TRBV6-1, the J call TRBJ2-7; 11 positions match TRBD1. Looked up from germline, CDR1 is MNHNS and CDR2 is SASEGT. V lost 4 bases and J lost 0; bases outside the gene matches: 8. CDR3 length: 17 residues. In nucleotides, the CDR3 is TGTGCCAGCAGTGTTAGGTTGGGGACAGGGGGCTCCTACGAGCAGTACTTC. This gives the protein CASSVRLGTGGSYEQYF.